This T cell receptor (beta chain) was identified during a study of cytomegalovirus exposure and HLA in healthy donors. The study's findings and limits: In the 120 validation repertoires, about 94% of cluster scores exceeded 0, per a later analysis.

Assay: immunoSEQ multiplex PCR; the TCRdb copy retains only in-frame clones and omits some. This table holds fewer than 120,000 clones, 89% found once. The CDR3 sequence is 14 residues long. Germline V gives CDR1 MGHRA, CDR2 YSYEKL. V was shortened by 3 bases and J by 2 bases, with 8 bases between the two germline ends. This clone has only one observation. Its antigen is unknown. The sequence came from a woman aged 18-29 years in good health and CMV-seronegative. The chain links TRBV4-1 to TRBJ1-3, with D possibly TRBD1 on 5 matching bases. The sequencing input was PBMCs. The CDR3 is CASSHQGTGNTIYF. As DNA, the CDR3 is TGCGCCAGCAGCCATCAGGGAACTGGAAACACCATATATTTT.